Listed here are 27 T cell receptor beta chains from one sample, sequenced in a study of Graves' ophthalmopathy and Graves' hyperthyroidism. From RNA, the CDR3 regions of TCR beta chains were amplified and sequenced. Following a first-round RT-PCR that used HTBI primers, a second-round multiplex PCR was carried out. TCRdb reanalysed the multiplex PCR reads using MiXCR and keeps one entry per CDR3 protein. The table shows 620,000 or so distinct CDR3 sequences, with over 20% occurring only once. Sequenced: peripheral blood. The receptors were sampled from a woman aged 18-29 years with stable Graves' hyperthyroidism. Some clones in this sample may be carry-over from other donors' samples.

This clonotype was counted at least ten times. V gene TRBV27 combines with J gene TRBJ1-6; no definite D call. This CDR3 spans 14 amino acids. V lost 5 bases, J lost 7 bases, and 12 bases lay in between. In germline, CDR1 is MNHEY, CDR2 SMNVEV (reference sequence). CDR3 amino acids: CASSPGLPNSPLHF. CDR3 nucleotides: TGTGCCAGCAGTCCCGGACTCCCCAATTCACCCCTCCACTTT.

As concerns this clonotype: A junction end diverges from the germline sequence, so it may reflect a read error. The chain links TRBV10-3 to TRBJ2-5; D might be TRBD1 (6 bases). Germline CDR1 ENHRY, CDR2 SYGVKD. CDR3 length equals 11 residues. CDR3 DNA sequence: TGTGCCATCCGTAAGGGGGAGACCGAGTACTTC. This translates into CAIRKGETEYF.

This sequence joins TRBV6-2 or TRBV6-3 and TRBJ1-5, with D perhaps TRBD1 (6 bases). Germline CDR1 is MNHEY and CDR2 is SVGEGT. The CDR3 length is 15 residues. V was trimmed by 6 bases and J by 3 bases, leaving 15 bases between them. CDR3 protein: CASRYREWANQPQHF. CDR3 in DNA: TGTGCCAGCAGGTACAGGGAGTGGGCCAATCAGCCCCAGCATTTT.

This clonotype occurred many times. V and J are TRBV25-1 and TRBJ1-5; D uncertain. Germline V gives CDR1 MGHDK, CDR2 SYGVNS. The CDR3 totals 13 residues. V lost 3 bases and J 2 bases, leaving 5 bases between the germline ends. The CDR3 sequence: CASSDYGNQPQHF. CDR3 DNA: TGTGCCAGCAGTGACTATGGCAATCAGCCCCAGCATTTT.

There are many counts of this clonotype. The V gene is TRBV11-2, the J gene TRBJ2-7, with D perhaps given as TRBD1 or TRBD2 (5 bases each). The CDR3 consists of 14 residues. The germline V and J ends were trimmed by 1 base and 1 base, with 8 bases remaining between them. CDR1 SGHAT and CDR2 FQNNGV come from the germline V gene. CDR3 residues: CASSLVGGSYEQYF. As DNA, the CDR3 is TGTGCCAGCAGCTTAGTTGGGGGTTCCTACGAGCAGTACTTC.

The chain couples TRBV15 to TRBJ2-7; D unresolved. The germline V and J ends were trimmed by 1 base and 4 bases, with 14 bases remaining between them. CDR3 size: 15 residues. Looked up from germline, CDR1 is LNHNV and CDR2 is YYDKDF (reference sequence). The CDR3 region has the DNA TGTGCCACCAGCAGAGGTTTGGGAAAAGGGTACGAGCAGTACTTC. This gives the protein CATSRGLGKGYEQYF.

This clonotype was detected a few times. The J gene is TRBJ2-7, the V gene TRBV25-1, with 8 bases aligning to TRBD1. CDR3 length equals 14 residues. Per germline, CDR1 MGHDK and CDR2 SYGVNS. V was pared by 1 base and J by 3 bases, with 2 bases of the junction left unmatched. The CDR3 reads CASSESGQGYEQYF. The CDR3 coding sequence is TGTGCCAGCAGTGAATCCGGACAGGGCTACGAGCAGTACTTC.

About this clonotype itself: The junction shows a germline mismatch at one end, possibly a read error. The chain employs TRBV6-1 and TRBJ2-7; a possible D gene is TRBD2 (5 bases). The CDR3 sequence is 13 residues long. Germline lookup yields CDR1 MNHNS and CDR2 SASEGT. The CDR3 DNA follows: TGTGTCAGCAGTAGGGAGCGTTTCTTCGAGCAGTACTTC. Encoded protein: CVSSRERFFEQYF.

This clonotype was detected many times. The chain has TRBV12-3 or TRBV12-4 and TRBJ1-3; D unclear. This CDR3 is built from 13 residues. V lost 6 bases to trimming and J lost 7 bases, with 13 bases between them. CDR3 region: CASSLFAANTIYF. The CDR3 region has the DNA TGTGCCAGCAGCTTATTCGCGGCGAACACCATATATTTT.

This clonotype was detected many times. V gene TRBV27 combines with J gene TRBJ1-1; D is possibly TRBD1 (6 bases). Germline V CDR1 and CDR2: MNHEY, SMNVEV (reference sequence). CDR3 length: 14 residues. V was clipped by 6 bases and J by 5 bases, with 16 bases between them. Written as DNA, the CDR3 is TGTGCCAGCAGCCGAGGAGGGGGGCGGACTGAAGCTTTCTTT. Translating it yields CASSRGGGRTEAFF.

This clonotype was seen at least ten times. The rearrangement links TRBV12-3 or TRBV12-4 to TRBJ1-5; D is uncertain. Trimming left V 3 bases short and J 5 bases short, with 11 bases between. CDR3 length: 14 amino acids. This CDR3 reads CASSFEGNHQPQHF. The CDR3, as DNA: TGTGCCAGCAGTTTTGAGGGTAATCATCAGCCCCAGCATTTT.

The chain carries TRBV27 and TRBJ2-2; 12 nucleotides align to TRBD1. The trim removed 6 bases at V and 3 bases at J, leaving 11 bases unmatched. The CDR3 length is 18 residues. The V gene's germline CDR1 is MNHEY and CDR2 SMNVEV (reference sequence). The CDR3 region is CASSFLPGQGADTGELFF. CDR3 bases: TGTGCCAGCAGCTTTCTTCCGGGACAGGGGGCCGACACCGGGGAGCTGTTTTTT.

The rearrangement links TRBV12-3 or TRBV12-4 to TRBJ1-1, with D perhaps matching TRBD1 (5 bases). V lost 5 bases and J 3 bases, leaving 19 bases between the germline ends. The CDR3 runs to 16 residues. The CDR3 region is CASSTPSDSSHTEAFF. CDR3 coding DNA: TGTGCCAGCAGTACCCCCTCCGACAGTAGCCACACTGAAGCTTTCTTT.

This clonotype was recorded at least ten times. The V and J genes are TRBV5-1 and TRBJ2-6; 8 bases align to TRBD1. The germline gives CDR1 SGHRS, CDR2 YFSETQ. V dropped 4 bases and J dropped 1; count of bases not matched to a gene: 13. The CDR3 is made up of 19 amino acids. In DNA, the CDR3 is TGCGCCAGCAGCCTGGGGACAGGAGGTTCCCTTTCTGGGGCCAACGTCCTGACTTTC. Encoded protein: CASSLGTGGSLSGANVLTF.

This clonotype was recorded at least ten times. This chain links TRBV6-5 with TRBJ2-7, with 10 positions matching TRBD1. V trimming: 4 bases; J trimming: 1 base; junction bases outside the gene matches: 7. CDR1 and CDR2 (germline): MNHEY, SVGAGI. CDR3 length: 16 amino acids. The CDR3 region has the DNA TGTGCCAGCAGTTCACCGGACAGGGGGGGTTCCTACGAGCAGTACTTC. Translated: CASSSPDRGGSYEQYF.

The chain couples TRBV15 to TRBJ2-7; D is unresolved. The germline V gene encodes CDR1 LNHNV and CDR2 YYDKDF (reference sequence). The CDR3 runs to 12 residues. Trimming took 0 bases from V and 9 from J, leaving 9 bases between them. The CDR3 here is CATSRESGMQYF. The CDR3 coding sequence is TGTGCCACCAGCAGAGAATCGGGTATGCAGTACTTC.

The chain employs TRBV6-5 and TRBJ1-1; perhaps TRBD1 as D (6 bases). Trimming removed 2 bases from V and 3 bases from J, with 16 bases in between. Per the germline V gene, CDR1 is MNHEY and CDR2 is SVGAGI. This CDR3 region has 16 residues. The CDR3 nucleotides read TGTGCCAGCAGTTACAGGGGGGGCGAAAAGTACACTGAAGCTTTCTTT. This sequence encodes CASSYRGGEKYTEAFF.

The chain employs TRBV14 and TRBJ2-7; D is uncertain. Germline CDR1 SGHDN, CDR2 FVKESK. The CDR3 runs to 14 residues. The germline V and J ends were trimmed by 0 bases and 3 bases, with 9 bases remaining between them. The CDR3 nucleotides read TGTGCCAGCAGCCAAGAAGGACCCCACTACGAGCAGTACTTC. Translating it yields CASSQEGPHYEQYF.

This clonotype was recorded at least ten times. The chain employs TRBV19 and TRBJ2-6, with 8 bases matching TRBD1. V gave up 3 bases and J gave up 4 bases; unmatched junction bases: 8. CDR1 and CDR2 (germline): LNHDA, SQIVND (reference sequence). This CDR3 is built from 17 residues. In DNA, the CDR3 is TGTGCCAGTAGTATGCGGACAGGGATAAGCGGGGCCAACGTCCTGACTTTC. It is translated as CASSMRTGISGANVLTF. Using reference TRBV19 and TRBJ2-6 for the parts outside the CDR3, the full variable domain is DGGITQSPKYLFRKEGQNVTLSCEQNLNHDAMYWYRQDPGQGLRLIYYSQIVNDFQKGDIAEGYSVSREKKESFPLTVTSAQKNPTAFYLCASSMRTGISGANVLTFGAGSRLTVL.

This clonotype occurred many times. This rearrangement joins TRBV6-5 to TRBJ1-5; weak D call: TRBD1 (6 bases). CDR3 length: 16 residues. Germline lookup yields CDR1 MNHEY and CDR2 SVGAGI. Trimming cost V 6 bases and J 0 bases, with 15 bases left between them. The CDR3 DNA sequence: TGTGCCAGCAGCAGCTGGGGGGGCGATAGCAATCAGCCCCAGCATTTT. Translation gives CASSSWGGDSNQPQHF.

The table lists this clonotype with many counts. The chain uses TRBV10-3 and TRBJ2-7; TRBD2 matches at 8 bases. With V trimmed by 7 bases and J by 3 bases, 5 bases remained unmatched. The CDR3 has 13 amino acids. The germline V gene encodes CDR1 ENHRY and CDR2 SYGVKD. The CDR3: CAIKERENYEQYF. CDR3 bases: TGTGCCATCAAAGAGCGGGAGAACTACGAGCAGTACTTC.

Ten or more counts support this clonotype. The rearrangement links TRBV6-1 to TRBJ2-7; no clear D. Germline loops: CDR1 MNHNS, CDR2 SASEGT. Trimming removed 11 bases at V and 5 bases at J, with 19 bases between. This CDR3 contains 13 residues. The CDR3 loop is CAHGWEGSDEQYF. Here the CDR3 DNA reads TGTGCCCACGGGTGGGAAGGGTCTGACGAGCAGTACTTC.

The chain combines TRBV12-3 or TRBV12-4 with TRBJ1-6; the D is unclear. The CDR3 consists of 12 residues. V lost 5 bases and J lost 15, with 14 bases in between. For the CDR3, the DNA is TGTGCCAGCAGTCCCGGTAGCGTTCTCCTCCACTTT. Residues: CASSPGSVLLHF.

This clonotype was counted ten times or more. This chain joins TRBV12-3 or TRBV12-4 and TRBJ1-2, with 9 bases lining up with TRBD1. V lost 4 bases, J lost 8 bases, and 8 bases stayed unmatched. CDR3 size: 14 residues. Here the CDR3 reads CASSSWTGVGGYTF. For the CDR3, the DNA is TGTGCCAGCAGTTCCTGGACAGGGGTTGGGGGCTACACCTTC.

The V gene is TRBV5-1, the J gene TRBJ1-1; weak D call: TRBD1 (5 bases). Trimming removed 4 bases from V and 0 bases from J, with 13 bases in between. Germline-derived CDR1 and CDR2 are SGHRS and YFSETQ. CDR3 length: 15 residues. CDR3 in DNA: TGCGCCAGCAGCACCCTCCAGGACATGAACACTGAAGCTTTCTTT. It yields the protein CASSTLQDMNTEAFF. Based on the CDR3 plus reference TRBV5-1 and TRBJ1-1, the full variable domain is KAGVTQTPRYLIKTRGQQVTLSCSPISGHRSVSWYQQTPGQGLQFLFEYFSETQRNKGNFPGRFSGRQFSNSRSEMNVSTLELGDSALYLCASSTLQDMNTEAFFGQGTRLTVV.

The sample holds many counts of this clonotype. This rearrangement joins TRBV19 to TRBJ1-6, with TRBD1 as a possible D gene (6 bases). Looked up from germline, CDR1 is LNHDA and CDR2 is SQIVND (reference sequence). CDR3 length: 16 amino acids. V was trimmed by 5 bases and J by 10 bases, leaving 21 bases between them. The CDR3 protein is CASSFGNGHRASPLHF. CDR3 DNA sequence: TGTGCCAGTAGTTTCGGAAACGGACACAGGGCATCACCCCTCCACTTT.

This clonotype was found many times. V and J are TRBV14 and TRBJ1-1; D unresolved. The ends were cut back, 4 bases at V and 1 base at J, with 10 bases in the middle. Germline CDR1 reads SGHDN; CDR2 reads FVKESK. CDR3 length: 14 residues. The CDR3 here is CASSPRTWNTEAFF. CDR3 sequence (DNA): TGTGCCAGCAGCCCTCGAACCTGGAACACTGAAGCTTTCTTT. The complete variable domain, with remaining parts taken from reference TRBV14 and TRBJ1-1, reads EAGVTQFPSHSVIEKGQTVTLRCDPISGHDNLYWYRRVMGKEIKFLLHFVKESKQDESGMPNNRFLAERTGGTYSTLKVQPAELEDSGVYFCASSPRTWNTEAFFGQGTRLTVV.